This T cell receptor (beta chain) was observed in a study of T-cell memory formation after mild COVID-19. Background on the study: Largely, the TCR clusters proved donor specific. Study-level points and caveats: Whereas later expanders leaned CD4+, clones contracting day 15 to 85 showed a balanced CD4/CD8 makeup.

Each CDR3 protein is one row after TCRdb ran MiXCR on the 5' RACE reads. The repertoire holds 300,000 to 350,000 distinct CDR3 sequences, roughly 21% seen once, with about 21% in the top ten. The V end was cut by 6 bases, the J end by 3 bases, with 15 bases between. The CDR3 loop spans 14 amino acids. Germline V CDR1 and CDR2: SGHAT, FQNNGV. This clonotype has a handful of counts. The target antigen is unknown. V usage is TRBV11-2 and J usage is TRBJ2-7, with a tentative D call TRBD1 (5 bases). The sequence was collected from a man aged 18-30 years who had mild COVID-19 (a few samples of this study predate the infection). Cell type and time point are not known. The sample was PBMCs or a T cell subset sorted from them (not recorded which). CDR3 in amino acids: CASSFRMQGYEQYF. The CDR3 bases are TGTGCCAGCAGTTTCAGGATGCAGGGCTACGAGCAGTACTTC.